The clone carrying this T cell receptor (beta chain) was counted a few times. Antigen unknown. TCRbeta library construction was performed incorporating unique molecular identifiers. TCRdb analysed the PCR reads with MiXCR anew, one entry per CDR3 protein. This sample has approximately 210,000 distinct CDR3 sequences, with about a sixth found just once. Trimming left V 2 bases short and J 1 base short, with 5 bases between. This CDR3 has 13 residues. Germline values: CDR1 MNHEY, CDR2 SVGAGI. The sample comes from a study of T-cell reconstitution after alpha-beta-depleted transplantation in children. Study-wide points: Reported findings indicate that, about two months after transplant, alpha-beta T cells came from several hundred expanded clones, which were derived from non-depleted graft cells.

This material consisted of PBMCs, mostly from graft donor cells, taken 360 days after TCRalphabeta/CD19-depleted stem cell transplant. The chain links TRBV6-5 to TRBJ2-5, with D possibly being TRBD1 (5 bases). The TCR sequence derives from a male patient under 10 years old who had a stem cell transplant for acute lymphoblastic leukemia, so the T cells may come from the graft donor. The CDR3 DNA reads TGTGCCAGCAGTTACGACAGCCAAGAGACCCAGTACTTC. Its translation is CASSYDSQETQYF.